This T cell receptor beta chain was identified during a study of CD8 T cells in ankylosing spondylitis (TCRdb year 2017). About the full investigation: The study set out to find disease-linked TCR variants by profiling T cell receptor beta repertoires in ankylosing spondylitis patients and healthy donors. Peripheral blood samples were taken, and synovial fluid was additionally collected from ankylosing spondylitis patients. The whole study cohort included under 140 healthy donors and 20 to 30 ankylosing spondylitis patients. Results and caveats for the whole study, not just this receptor: A CD8+ phenotype was shown by the disease-linked clones, which were found at relatively low frequencies in peripheral blood. The disease-linked clones were reported as significantly enriched in matched synovial fluid samples from ankylosing spondylitis patients. Some motif variants were previously reported in synovial fluid and blood of reactive arthritis patients, suggesting common disease-initiation mechanisms. Blood from ankylosing spondylitis patients appeared to be characterized by a TCR beta motif composed of several highly homologous amino acid variants.

TCRdb records Illumina HiSeq 2500 as the sequencer. Quantitative 5'-RACE with molecular barcodes was used to prepare TCR beta libraries. The paper's data handling went like this. To identify disease-linked TCR variants, a new computational method was used, one built on a probabilistic model of VDJ rearrangement. TCRdb itself trimmed the public reads at Q25 with fastp, ran MiXCR and retained productive beta chains. CDR3 protein duplicates are merged, each entry listing the most common genes and DNA. Clone size and V and J calls follow TCRdb, not the original study. This sample lists roughly 39,000 distinct CDR3 sequences; roughly 2.5% were detected once. Roughly 4.4% of the sample is taken by the ten largest. This clonotype was seen ten or more times. There is no known antigen for this receptor. Base qualities are not provided; no much larger clone lies one nucleotide away. The CDR3 holds 13 amino acids from the cysteine to the phenylalanine. Only the CDR3 part of the read is kept: 39 bases, read in frame from the first base. The germline V gene sets CDR1 to SGDLS and CDR2 to YYNGEE. V was cut back by 4 bases and J by 5 bases, leaving a gap of 12 bases between them.

This chain is built from TRBV9 and TRBJ1-2, with the identity of the D gene unclear. Specimen: blood, either unsorted or a sorted T cell fraction (not recorded which). This receptor was identified in a male donor with ankylosing spondylitis or in good health (not recorded which). The DNA is TGTGCCAGCAGCCCTATCAGCCGGTATGGCTACACCTTC. Its protein is CASSPISRYGYTF.